These 17 T cell receptor beta chains came from one sample sequenced in a study of T cell clonality in common variable immunodeficiency. No antigen has been assigned to these receptors. General observations from the study: Reportedly, TCR beta sequences from common variable immunodeficiency showed fewer deletions and N-nucleotide insertions.

Repertoires were generated with immunoSEQ multiplex PCR, while TCRdb's copy carries only in-frame clones and drops some. The sample holds around 30,000 clones, and no clone turns up only once. The sequenced material came from peripheral blood mononuclear cells. The source is a human donor with common variable immunodeficiency.

On this clone itself: Read sequence stops 3 residues before the CDR3 end, and the germline J gene provides the missing end. The chain links TRBV7-9 to TRBJ2-5; D perhaps matches TRBD2 (5 bases). This CDR3 spans 15 amino acids. The germline V and J ends were trimmed by 5 bases and 5 bases, with 18 bases remaining between them. Looked up from germline, CDR1 is SEHNR and CDR2 is FQNEAQ (reference sequence). The CDR3 reads CASSPGVFERETQYF. The sequenced part of the CDR3 DNA is TGTGCCAGCAGCCCCGGGGTGTTTGAAAGGGAGACC.

The table lists this clone with many counts. The CDR3 is cut off 3 residues early in the read; its end comes from the germline J gene. At the DNA level, this CDR3 is encoded by other sequences in the same sample as well. The chain uses TRBV7-6 and TRBJ2-2; D uncertain. The CDR3 has 12 residues. Germline values: CDR1 SGHVS, CDR2 FNYEAQ. Trimming took 6 bases from V and 7 from J, leaving 9 bases between them. The CDR3 bases that were read are TGTGCCAGCAGTTTAACTGTCGGGGAG. Amino acid sequence: CASSLTVGE. The CDR3, in full, reads CASSLTVGELFF.

This clone was seen many times. A read error may account for a junction end that differs from germline. The DNA ends 3 residues before the CDR3 does, and the rest of the CDR3 is filled in from the germline J gene. This chain links TRBV2 with TRBJ2-2; 7 positions match TRBD1. The CDR3 runs 16 residues. Germline V gene data show CDR1 as SNHLY and CDR2 as FYNNEI. The CDR3 bases that were read are TGTGCCAGCAGGGAAGGAGGCAGGGGGTACACCGGGGAG. It codes for CASREGGRGYTGE. The entire CDR3 is CASREGGRGYTGELFF.

There are a few counts of this clone. The missing CDR3 end, 3 residues past where the read stops, is filled in from the germline J gene. The rearrangement links TRBV7-6 to TRBJ2-7; 7 nucleotides align to TRBD1. The CDR3 spans 18 residues. CDR1 and CDR2 (germline): SGHVS, FNYEAQ. V lost 3 bases, J lost 1 base, and 15 bases stayed unmatched. CDR3 amino acids: CASSFPVGDSPSSYEQYF. The CDR3 bases that were read are TGTGCCAGCAGCTTTCCGGTTGGGGACAGTCCCTCTTCCTACGAG.

This clone has more than one count but fewer than ten. The DNA ends 3 residues before the CDR3 does, and the rest of the CDR3 is filled in from the germline J gene. The chain employs TRBV7-8 and TRBJ1-5; no clear D gene. V gave up 3 bases and J gave up 2 bases, with 5 bases separating them. From germline, CDR1 is SGHVS and CDR2 FQNEAQ. This CDR3 region has 13 residues. The DNA read from the CDR3 is TGTGCCAGCAGCTTGAGGGGCAATCAGCCC. The encoded protein is CASSLRGNQP. The complete CDR3 reads CASSLRGNQPQHF.

This clone has more than one count but fewer than ten. With the read ending 3 residues before the CDR3 end, the germline J gene is used to fill in that end. The chain couples TRBV20-1 to TRBJ2-1; 9 positions agree with TRBD2. The germline CDR1 and CDR2 sequences are DFQATT and SNEGSKA (reference sequence). The CDR3 sequence is 15 residues long. Trimming removed 0 bases from V and 6 bases from J; junction bases left unmatched: 6. The CDR3 sequence is CSARDIAGEINEQFF. The covered CDR3 bases are TGCAGTGCTAGAGATATAGCGGGGGAGATCAATGAG.

This clone was counted many times. The observed sequence ends 3 residues before the CDR3 terminus, with the missing tail filled in from the germline J gene. The chain joins TRBV5-1 to TRBJ2-7, with no clear D. Trimming stripped 0 bases from V and 3 bases from J, with 7 bases between. Per germline, CDR1 SGHRS and CDR2 YFSETQ. CDR3 length equals 13 residues. The CDR3: CASSLGALYEQYF. The sequenced part of the CDR3 DNA is TGCGCCAGCAGCTTGGGGGCCCTCTACGAG.

This clone was recorded many times. The read ends 3 residues early relative to the CDR3; the germline J gene fills the gap. J is TRBJ2-2 and V is TRBV5-4, with TRBD2 identical over 7 bases. J gave up 5 bases and V 4 bases, and 5 bases lay outside the gene matches. Germline CDR1 SGHNT, CDR2 YYREEE (reference sequence). This CDR3 is built from 14 residues. Partial CDR3 DNA: TGTGCCAGCAGCCTAACGGGACTAACCGGGGAG. This sequence encodes CASSLTGLTGE. The whole CDR3 protein is CASSLTGLTGELFF.

This clone is medium-sized. The read terminates 3 residues before the CDR3 end, so the remaining end is supplied by the germline J gene. The rearrangement links TRBV5-1 to TRBJ2-7; a weak D match, TRBD2 (5 bases). Germline V gene lookup returns CDR1 SGHRS and CDR2 YFSETQ. The CDR3 is 14 residues long. Trimming cost V 1 base and J 3 bases, with 11 bases left between them. Partial CDR3 DNA: TGCGCCAGCAGCTTGAGGTCCGGGGACTACGAG. Translation gives CASSLRSGDYE. The whole CDR3 protein reads CASSLRSGDYEQYF.

About this clone: Read sequence stops 3 residues before the CDR3 end, and the germline J gene provides the missing end. The chain is built from TRBV6-2 or TRBV6-3 and TRBJ1-5, with 7 nucleotides matching TRBD1. The CDR3 is made up of 15 amino acids. The germline gives CDR1 MNHEY, CDR2 SVGEGT. J was trimmed by 3 bases and V by 7 bases; bases with no gene match: 9. CDR3 sequence reads: CASTLTGTVNQPQHF. The sequenced CDR3 bases are TGTGCCAGCACCCTCACCGGGACAGTCAATCAGCCC.

This clone was counted ten times or more. The CDR3 goes on 3 residues after the read ends, and that part is filled in from the germline J gene. The chain couples TRBV19 to TRBJ1-5; D not certain. The V end lost 1 base, the J end lost 6 bases, and 7 bases lay between the germline ends. Germline assignment: CDR1 LNHDA and CDR2 SQIVND (reference sequence). The CDR3 totals 13 residues. Incomplete CDR3 DNA: TGTGCCAGTAGTATAGGTTTGCGTCAGCCC. The encoded protein is CASSIGLRQP. In full, the CDR3 is CASSIGLRQPQHF.

This clone was observed many times. One end of the junction fails to match germline, which may point to a read error. The read ends 3 residues before the CDR3 terminus; that terminus is restored from the germline J gene. The genes are TRBV4-2 and TRBJ2-1, with 9 bases matching TRBD2. CDR1 and CDR2 (germline): LGHNA, YNFKEQ. This CDR3 is 17 amino acids long. CDR3 amino acids: CASSQDERGDRTDEQFF. Incomplete CDR3 DNA: TGCGCCAGCAGCCAAGATGAGCGGGGGGACCGTACCGATGAG.

This clone was counted a few times. The read halts 3 residues ahead of the CDR3 end, with the missing end drawn from the germline J gene. The V gene is TRBV30, the J gene TRBJ1-1; 7 bases are a match to TRBD1. From germline, CDR1 is GTSNPN and CDR2 SVGIG (reference sequence). The V segment lost 8 bases and the J segment 1 base; nucleotides outside the gene matches: 7. There are 13 residues in the CDR3. The CDR3 here is CAGTGQPNTEAFF. The DNA read from the CDR3 is TGTGCCGGCACGGGACAGCCGAACACTGAA.

This clone has at least ten counts. Read sequence stops 3 residues before the CDR3 end, and the germline J gene provides the missing end. The chain links TRBV6-1 to TRBJ2-7, with 7 bases fitting TRBD2. Per the germline V gene, CDR1 is MNHNS and CDR2 is SASEGT. CDR3 length equals 15 residues. Germline trimming cut 5 bases from V and 0 bases from J; bases unmatched to any gene: 7. The CDR3: CASSKERGRSYEQYF. The covered CDR3 bases are TGTGCCAGCAGTAAAGAGCGGGGTCGCTCCTACGAG.

The table lists this clone with many counts. The read falls 3 residues short of the CDR3 end, and the missing part is taken from the germline J gene. This sequence joins TRBV2 and TRBJ1-1; tentatively, D is TRBD1 (5 bases). The CDR3 consists of 15 residues. V shed 2 bases and J shed 4 bases, with 14 bases lying between them. Germline CDR1 SNHLY, CDR2 FYNNEI. CDR3 in amino acids: CASSEQGSKGTEAFF. Incomplete CDR3 DNA: TGTGCCAGCAGTGAACAGGGCTCTAAGGGCACTGAA.

About this clone: The read finishes 3 residues shy of the CDR3 end, and the germline J gene is used to complete it. This chain links TRBV7-9 with TRBJ1-3, with no clear D. CDR1 is SEHNR, CDR2 FQNEAQ, per germline (reference sequence). V lost 3 bases and J lost 0, with 9 bases in between. There are 15 residues in the CDR3. The covered CDR3 bases are TGTGCCAGCAGCTTTCCGCGGAACTCTGGAAACACC. As protein: CASSFPRNSGNT. The full CDR3 sequence reads CASSFPRNSGNTIYF.

A note on this clone: This may come from a read error, since a much larger clone is one base off. Read data end 3 residues before the CDR3 end; the end is taken from the germline J gene. The V and J genes are TRBV7-9 and TRBJ2-7; D might be TRBD1 (6 bases). The V and J ends lost 4 bases and 0 bases respectively, with 10 bases between them. Germline loops: CDR1 SEHNR, CDR2 FQNEAQ (reference sequence). There are 14 residues in the CDR3. Incomplete CDR3 DNA: TGTGCCAGCAGCTCCTGGACAGACTCCTACGAG. This sequence encodes CASSSWTDSYE. The whole CDR3 protein reads CASSSWTDSYEQYF.